The clone carrying this T cell receptor beta chain was counted at least ten times. This CDR3 spans 17 amino acids. The V segment lost 0 bases and the J segment 4 bases; nucleotides outside the gene matches: 15. Germline CDR1 reads DFQATT; CDR2 reads SNEGSKA (reference sequence). The data were taken from a study of T cells in Graves' hyperthyroidism and ophthalmopathy. Turning to the study itself: Initial diagnosis, before any treatment, was when peripheral blood was collected.

RNA transcripts provided the source from which TCR beta CDR3 regions were amplified. Carried out on the TCR CDR3, a first-round RT-PCR used the HTBI primer set. A single record per CDR3 protein comes from TCRdb applying MiXCR to the multiplex PCR reads. The sample carries approximately 600,000 distinct CDR3 sequences, 14% recorded once. In the ophthalmopathy cohort, Clinical Activity Score was at least 3, NOSPECS grade at least 4, and duration under 3 months. The study left out patients who had uncontrolled infection, other autoimmune disease, pregnancy or lactation. The diagnoses drew upon clinical symptoms, serum thyroxine and TRAb, thyroid ultrasound and orbital computed tomography.

The rearrangement links TRBV20-1 to TRBJ2-7, with 7 bases aligning to TRBD2. The sample was blood. This TCR came from a woman younger than 30 with Graves' ophthalmopathy. The CDR3 sequence is CSARDKDRAGVVYEQYF. CDR3 bases: TGCAGTGCTAGAGATAAGGATCGTGCGGGAGTTGTGTACGAGCAGTACTTC.